The present T cell receptor (beta chain) was sequenced within a study of T-cell memory formation after mild COVID-19. The CDR3 is 16 amino acids. Germline lookup yields CDR1 SGHVS and CDR2 FQNEAQ. The V and J ends lost 1 base and 8 bases respectively, with 20 bases between them. Each CDR3 protein gets one entry after TCRdb re-called the 5' RACE reads with MiXCR. In the table there are approximately 290,000 distinct CDR3 sequences, 7% to 10% of which are singletons. The sequenced material came from PBMCs or a T cell subset sorted from them (not recorded which). The chain carries TRBV7-8 and TRBJ1-2; D is unclear. The sequence was collected from a man aged 18 to 35 who had mild COVID-19 (a few samples of this study predate the infection). Cell type and time point are not known. The CDR3 DNA reads TGTGCCAGCAGCTTAGTCATCGGCAGAGTCTCTTCCGGCTACACCTTC. The encoded protein is CASSLVIGRVSSGYTF. Variable domain in full (rest from reference TRBV7-8 and TRBJ1-2): GAGVSQSPRYKVAKRGQDVALRCDPISGHVSLFWYQQALGQGPEFLTYFQNEAQLDKSGLPSDRFFAERPEGSVSTLKIQRTQQEDSAVYLCASSLVIGRVSSGYTFGSGTRLTVV.